Below are 8 T cell receptor beta chains sequenced from a single sample in a study of cytomegalovirus exposure and HLA in healthy donors. Clones were read by immunoSEQ multiplex PCR, and TCRdb kept only the in-frame ones, dropping some. The sample includes around 86,000 clones, approximately 95% of them seen just once. The sequencing sample was made of PBMCs. Every receptor here comes from a woman aged 25-40 years in good health and CMV-seropositive.

The V call is TRBV7-2, the J call TRBJ2-7, with D possibly TRBD2 on 7 matching bases. This CDR3 contains 14 residues. V shed 0 bases and J shed 6 bases, with 12 bases lying between them. Germline V gene sequence: CDR1 SGHTA, CDR2 FQGNSA. The CDR3, as DNA: TGTGCCAGCAGCTTAGCCCAGGGGAGGGGCGAGCAGTACTTC. It yields the protein CASSLAQGRGEQYF.

The chain employs TRBV5-1 and TRBJ2-4; 14 bases line up with TRBD2. Unmatched junction bases numbered 17, after V lost 4 bases and J lost 2 bases. The CDR3 extends over 21 amino acids. Germline V lookup: CDR1 SGHRS, CDR2 YFSETQ. CDR3 coding DNA: TGCGCCAGCAGCCTGTCCGGACTAGCGGGAGGAAGAAGGGATTCCAAAAACATTCAGTACTTC. Translation gives CASSLSGLAGGRRDSKNIQYF.

The genes are TRBV19 and TRBJ1-2; TRBD1 matches 7 bases. V trimming: 6 bases; J trimming: 8 bases; junction bases outside the gene matches: 9. The germline V gene has CDR1 LNHDA and CDR2 SQIVND (reference sequence). The CDR3 runs to 13 residues. The CDR3 region has the DNA TGTGCCAGTAGCCATGACAGGGTTGGCGGCTACACCTTC. Protein: CASSHDRVGGYTF.

This rearrangement joins TRBV4-3 to TRBJ2-1; 7 bases map to TRBD1. Germline assignment: CDR1 LGHNA and CDR2 YSLEER. J gave up 10 bases and V 1 base, and 13 bases lay outside the gene matches. There are 16 residues in the CDR3. The CDR3 here is CASSQVEGAPGGEQFF. The CDR3 region has the DNA TGCGCCAGCAGCCAAGTAGAGGGGGCACCAGGCGGGGAGCAGTTCTTC.

This clone appeared a single time. The rearrangement uses TRBV27 and TRBJ1-4; D gene ambiguous. Trimming took 5 bases from V and 7 from J, leaving 8 bases between them. This CDR3 spans 12 amino acids. Germline CDR1 and CDR2: MNHEY and SMNVEV (reference sequence). The CDR3 protein is CASSERGEKLFF. CDR3 sequence (DNA): TGTGCCAGCAGTGAACGGGGTGAAAAACTGTTTTTT.

The chain recombines TRBV29-1 with TRBJ2-3; possible D gene TRBD1, 6 bases. Germline CDR1 is SQVTM and CDR2 is ANQGSEA. Trimming removed 6 bases at V and 1 base at J, with 8 bases between. The CDR3 totals 12 residues. The CDR3 loop reads CSVRTGTDTQYF. The CDR3 bases are TGCAGCGTGCGGACAGGCACAGATACGCAGTATTTT.

The CDR3 loop reads CATFVADTQYF. DNA of the CDR3: TGTGCCACATTCGTAGCAGATACGCAGTATTTT. The chain employs TRBV27 and TRBJ2-3; no definite D call. The germline V gene encodes CDR1 MNHEY and CDR2 SMNVEV (reference sequence). This CDR3 region has 11 residues. The V end was cut by 10 bases, the J end by 4 bases, with 9 bases between.

J is TRBJ2-1 and V is TRBV9; 8 bases match TRBD2. V shed 4 bases, J shed 10 bases, and the junction held 16 bases outside the gene matches. The CDR3 runs 16 residues. Germline V gene lookup returns CDR1 SGDLS and CDR2 YYNGEE. As DNA, the CDR3 is TGTGCCAGCAGCCCCAGAAGCGGGAGTAGTGTGCAAGAGCAGTTCTTC. Translation gives CASSPRSGSSVQEQFF.